A single sample is the source of the 24 T cell receptor beta chains below, sequenced in a study of T cells in Graves' hyperthyroidism and ophthalmopathy. Amplification targeted TCR beta CDR3 regions from RNA transcripts. Using the HTBI primer set, a first-round RT-PCR was run on the TCR CDR3. TCRdb passed the multiplex PCR reads through MiXCR, listing each CDR3 protein once. The sample includes about 640,000 distinct CDR3 sequences, roughly 15% of them seen just once. The specimen sequenced was blood. The receptors were sampled from a woman aged 45-59 years with Graves' ophthalmopathy.

This clonotype was seen at least ten times. The chain combines TRBV6-1 with TRBJ2-7; TRBD2 matches at 9 bases. The CDR3 spans 15 residues. J lost 2 bases, V lost 6 bases, and 8 bases had no gene match. CDR1 and CDR2 from the germline V gene are MNHNS and SASEGT. The DNA for the CDR3 is TGTGCCAGCAGACCTGGACTAGCGAAACCCTACGAGCAGTACTTC. It specifies CASRPGLAKPYEQYF.

The gene calls are TRBV6-1 and TRBJ2-2, with a weak D call TRBD1 (6 bases). Looked up from germline, CDR1 is MNHNS and CDR2 is SASEGT. Trimming cost V 6 bases and J 2 bases, with 16 bases left between them. The CDR3 covers 16 residues. Written as DNA, the CDR3 is TGTGCCAGCAGAGCCTCGGGACACTTTAACACCGGGGAGCTGTTTTTT. Residues: CASRASGHFNTGELFF.

This clonotype was counted between two and nine times. The CDR3 spells CASSATGERNEQYF. As DNA, the CDR3 is TGTGCCAGCAGTGCGACAGGGGAAAGGAACGAGCAGTACTTC. The gene calls are TRBV12-3 or TRBV12-4 and TRBJ2-7; 8 bases map to TRBD1. Losses at the gene ends were 5 bases for V and 5 bases for J; bases not matched to a gene: 8. The length of the CDR3 is 14 residues.

The chain joins TRBV24-1 to TRBJ2-1; a weak D match, TRBD2 (6 bases). This CDR3 comprises 13 residues. V lost 9 bases and J 5 bases, leaving 13 bases between the germline ends. The germline V gene encodes CDR1 KGHDR and CDR2 SFDVKD. Here the CDR3 DNA reads TGTGCCACCTCCGGGACTCTTAACAATGAGCAGTTCTTC. This gives the protein CATSGTLNNEQFF.

The chain is built from TRBV20-1 and TRBJ2-7, with no clear D. CDR3 length: 14 residues. The V gene's germline CDR1 is DFQATT and CDR2 SNEGSKA (reference sequence). V lost 0 bases to trimming and J lost 1 base, with 10 bases between them. The CDR3, as DNA: TGCAGTGCTAGAGATCGCTGGCTTTCCTACGAGCAGTACTTC. Translated, it gives CSARDRWLSYEQYF.

This clonotype came up a few times. V gene TRBV7-9 combines with J gene TRBJ2-1; a weak D match, TRBD2 (5 bases). V lost 3 bases, J lost 6 bases, and 9 bases lay in between. CDR3 length: 13 amino acids. CDR1 SEHNR and CDR2 FQNEAQ come from the germline V gene (reference sequence). CDR3 loop: CASSFGGSNEQFF. The CDR3, as DNA: TGTGCCAGCAGCTTTGGTGGGAGCAATGAGCAGTTCTTC.

This clonotype was counted at least ten times. The CDR3 nucleotides are TGCAGTGCTGAAAGCGCCTACGAGGGCTACACCTTC. This gives the protein CSAESAYEGYTF. This chain uses TRBV20-1 with TRBJ1-2; D gene ambiguous. V lost 5 bases and J 8 bases, leaving 15 bases between the germline ends. This CDR3 is 12 amino acids long. Germline CDR1 reads DFQATT; CDR2 reads SNEGSKA (reference sequence).

V usage is TRBV29-1 and J usage is TRBJ1-1, with a possible D match to TRBD1 (5 bases). The CDR3 runs 17 residues. From germline, CDR1 is SQVTM and CDR2 ANQGSEA. With 7 bases removed from V and 4 bases from J, the gap between germline ends came to 28 bases. CDR3 sequence (DNA): TGCAGCGCGGGACCTAAAACCGGGACCATCGGCCGCACTGAAGCTTTCTTT. Protein sequence: CSAGPKTGTIGRTEAFF.

This clonotype occurred many times. This rearrangement joins TRBV5-1 to TRBJ1-2; D remains ambiguous. The CDR3 has 15 residues. With 3 bases removed from V and 4 bases from J, the gap between germline ends came to 16 bases. Germline V gene lookup returns CDR1 SGHRS and CDR2 YFSETQ. CDR3 nucleotide sequence: TGCGCCAGCAGCTCTAGGCCGGGCGCGGTCTATGGCTACACCTTC. It translates to CASSSRPGAVYGYTF. Using reference TRBV5-1 and TRBJ1-2 for the parts outside the CDR3, the full variable domain is KAGVTQTPRYLIKTRGQQVTLSCSPISGHRSVSWYQQTPGQGLQFLFEYFSETQRNKGNFPGRFSGRQFSNSRSEMNVSTLELGDSALYLCASSSRPGAVYGYTFGSGTRLTVV.

The chain couples TRBV5-4 to TRBJ2-4; TRBD2 aligns across 11 bases. The ends lost 0 bases at V and 0 bases at J; junction bases unmatched: 5. Germline loops: CDR1 SGHNT, CDR2 YYREEE (reference sequence). CDR3 size: 18 residues. The CDR3 spells CASSLATSGRVAKNIQYF. As DNA, the CDR3 is TGTGCCAGCAGCTTGGCCACTAGCGGGAGAGTAGCCAAAAACATTCAGTACTTC.

This clonotype was counted at least ten times. The chain joins TRBV20-1 to TRBJ2-5; the match to TRBD2 covers 9 bases. Germline-derived CDR1 and CDR2 are DFQATT and SNEGSKA (reference sequence). The CDR3 is 15 residues long. With 3 bases clipped from V and 2 bases from J, the junction kept 7 bases outside the gene matches. The CDR3, as DNA: TGCAGTGCTAGTGGGACGACTAGCGGACAAGAGACCCAGTACTTC. Translating it yields CSASGTTSGQETQYF.

This clonotype was recorded many times. The V call is TRBV5-1, the J call TRBJ2-2, with 9 positions matching TRBD2. CDR1 SGHRS and CDR2 YFSETQ come from the germline V gene. Trimming cost V 4 bases and J 5 bases; bases outside gene matches: 0. The CDR3 totals 13 residues. CDR3 protein: CASSTSGTGELFF. CDR3 nucleotide sequence: TGCGCCAGCAGCACTAGCGGGACCGGGGAGCTGTTTTTT.

The V call is TRBV19, the J call TRBJ2-3; 8 bases agree with TRBD2. Germline CDR1 is LNHDA and CDR2 is SQIVND (reference sequence). V shed 0 bases, J shed 1 base, and the junction held 3 bases outside the gene matches. CDR3 length: 16 amino acids. The CDR3 spells CASSIDPAGGTDTQYF. The CDR3 region has the DNA TGTGCCAGTAGTATAGATCCAGCGGGAGGCACAGATACGCAGTATTTT.

This clonotype was recorded at least ten times. The chain uses TRBV20-1 and TRBJ2-1; 10 bases are a match to TRBD2. Germline loops: CDR1 DFQATT, CDR2 SNEGSKA (reference sequence). The CDR3 is made up of 16 amino acids. Trimming removed 0 bases from V and 6 bases from J; junction bases left unmatched: 8. CDR3 nucleotide sequence: TGCAGTGCTAGAGATGTCCTAGCGGGAGATTCCAATGAGCAGTTCTTC. Translating it yields CSARDVLAGDSNEQFF.

This clonotype has a count of ten or more. V and J are TRBV28 and TRBJ2-7, with 11 bases matching TRBD1. This CDR3 is 13 amino acids long. CDR1 MDHEN and CDR2 SYDVKM come from the germline V gene. The J segment lost 5 bases and the V segment lost 5 bases, leaving 2 bases of the junction unmatched. The CDR3 nucleotides are TGTGCCAGCAGTCGGACAGGGGGCGACGAGCAGTACTTC. Translating it yields CASSRTGGDEQYF.

Many counts were recorded for this clonotype. V usage is TRBV5-6 and J usage is TRBJ2-7; D remains unclear. The CDR3 is 14 amino acids. Germline loops: CDR1 SGHDT, CDR2 YYEEEE. V gave up 4 bases and J gave up 6 bases, with 17 bases separating them. As DNA, the CDR3 is TGTGCCAGCAGCCGAACCACCGGCGTTTTCGAGCAGTACTTC. Residues: CASSRTTGVFEQYF.

This clonotype was counted a few times. V usage is TRBV15 and J usage is TRBJ2-2; TRBD2 agrees at 8 bases. The CDR3 loop spans 17 amino acids. J lost 5 bases, V lost 4 bases, and 12 bases had no gene match. The germline CDR1 and CDR2 sequences are LNHNV and YYDKDF (reference sequence). The CDR3 DNA reads as TGTGCCACCAGCAAGGCACTAGCGGAAGGTCGTACCGGGGAGCTGTTTTTT. Translation gives CATSKALAEGRTGELFF.

This chain connects TRBV3-1 to TRBJ1-2; TRBD1 is a possible D gene (6 bases). Looked up from germline, CDR1 is LGHDT and CDR2 is YNNKEL (reference sequence). Trimming cost V 0 bases and J 7 bases, with 15 bases left between them. CDR3 length equals 15 residues. CDR3 sequence (DNA): TGTGCCAGCAGCCAAGATGGACAGCGTTTGTCTGGCTACACCTTC. Translating it yields CASSQDGQRLSGYTF.

With regard to this clonotype: This may stem from a read error, because a much larger clone lies one nucleotide away. V is TRBV18 and J is TRBJ1-6; 8 nucleotides agree with TRBD1. The CDR3 runs 14 residues. The germline V gene encodes CDR1 KGHSH and CDR2 LQKENI. J lost 9 bases, V lost 10 bases, and 11 bases had no gene match. As DNA, the CDR3 is TGTGCCAACTCTCCGGGACAGGACTCTTCACCCCTCCACTTT. Its protein is CANSPGQDSSPLHF.

Comments on this clonotype: Mismatch with germline at one junction end may stem from a read error. This rearrangement joins TRBV6-5 to TRBJ2-1, with 11 bases that match TRBD2. The CDR3 extends over 18 amino acids. The germline gives CDR1 MNHEY, CDR2 SVGAGI. The chain's CDR3 is CASSYVAGGGFSYSEQFF. The CDR3 DNA sequence: TGTGCCAGCAGTTACGTAGCGGGAGGGGGATTCTCCTACAGTGAGCAGTTCTTC.

This clonotype was picked up many times. The V call is TRBV11-2, the J call TRBJ2-1, with D perhaps assigned TRBD1 or TRBD2 (7 bases each). This CDR3 has 19 amino acids. The V gene's germline CDR1 is SGHAT and CDR2 FQNNGV. V gave up 5 bases and J gave up 8 bases, with 31 bases separating them. The DNA of the CDR3 is TGTGCCAGCAGCCAACCCACCGGGCCTCAGGGGGGGGGTTTCGATGAGCAGTTCTTC. Protein sequence: CASSQPTGPQGGGFDEQFF. The entire variable domain, with the rest obtained from reference TRBV11-2 and TRBJ2-1, is as follows: EAGVAQSPRYKIIEKRQSVAFWCNPISGHATLYWYQQILGQGPKLLIQFQNNGVVDDSQLPKDRFSAERLKGVDSTLKIQPAKLEDSAVYLCASSQPTGPQGGGFDEQFFGPGTRLTVL.

The sample holds many counts of this clonotype. This chain uses TRBV7-2 with TRBJ2-7; D unresolved. The CDR3 has 13 residues. Trimming cost V 1 base and J 3 bases, with 7 bases left between them. CDR1 is SGHTA, CDR2 FQGNSA, per germline. DNA of the CDR3: TGTGCCAGCAGCTTAGAACACCACTACGAGCAGTACTTC. It codes for CASSLEHHYEQYF.

The gene calls are TRBV6-1 and TRBJ1-6; a weak D match, TRBD1 (6 bases). Germline values: CDR1 MNHNS, CDR2 SASEGT. V lost 4 bases and J 8 bases, leaving 15 bases between the germline ends. CDR3 length equals 15 residues. The CDR3 sequence: CASSGLRGLDSPLHF. The CDR3 DNA sequence: TGTGCCAGCAGTGGCCTCAGGGGATTGGATTCACCCCTCCACTTT.

The chain links TRBV5-1 to TRBJ2-7; 9 nucleotides align to TRBD2. Germline CDR1 is SGHRS and CDR2 is YFSETQ. This CDR3 is built from 15 residues. With 4 bases clipped from V and 5 bases from J, the junction kept 10 bases outside the gene matches. The CDR3 coding sequence is TGCGCCAGCAGCCCCGGACTAGCGACAGGCAACGAGCAGTACTTC. Its translation is CASSPGLATGNEQYF.